This paragraph covers one T cell receptor beta chain sequence. This clonotype was recorded at least ten times. It lacks a known antigen. One junction end disagrees with the germline gene, perhaps due to a read error. The time point label corresponds to: newly diagnosed GD, antithyroid drugs for less than 3 months. For both TCR sequencing and RNA sequencing, RNA was extracted from PBMCs using TRIzol. The diagnosis of Graves' disease followed American Thyroid Association guidelines. The patients came from an endocrinology department in Xi'an, China. From each patient, about 9 milliliters of peripheral blood was collected into an EDTA anticoagulant tube. Ficoll Paque Plus density gradient separation was used to isolate PBMCs, and no further T cell sorting was performed. An Agilent 2100 Bioanalyzer and agarose gel were used to assess RNA quality, and a NanoDrop 2000 was used to measure RNA concentration.

CDR1 and CDR2 were assigned from the germline V gene as WSHSY and SAAADI. The CDR3 starts with the cysteine, ends with the phenylalanine, and has 12 residues. Only the CDR3 DNA stays, 36 bases, in frame from base 1. This sample is part of a study of regulatory T cells in long-lasting Graves disease (TCRdb year 2021). Describing the broader study: Antithyroid drugs had been taken for less than 3 months by newly diagnosed Graves' disease patients. Patients with persistent Graves' disease were compared with patients with newly diagnosed Graves' disease using TCR sequencing and RNA sequencing of peripheral blood. The study took place in China and was registered as a clinical trial. A total of 35 or so samples were covered by TCR sequencing, comprising approximately 13 persistent and roughly 20 newly diagnosed Graves' disease patients. Overall study results and their limits: Persistent Graves' disease patients showed lower TCR Shannon entropy and fewer highly expanded clones than newly diagnosed patients, suggesting clonal expansion. Persistent patients shared more public clonotypes among themselves (2,741) than newly diagnosed patients did (over 950). Peripheral blood alone was examined, since thyroid tissue, which constituted the primary lesion, could not be accessed. Only the TCR beta chain was sequenced and analyzed. Persistent disease showed preferential use of TRBV28, TRBJ1-2 and TRBJ2-5, whereas newly diagnosed disease favored TRBV20-1 and TRBJ2-1. The authors acknowledged the small sample size as a limitation that may reduce accuracy.

Libraries were prepared through multiplex PCR. Sequencing was carried out with an Illumina HiSeq 4000. iRepertoire HTBI primers and Arm-PCR amplification of CDR3 regions were used to construct TCR beta libraries. Gel purification was performed on PCR products prior to sequencing. For the original study's pipeline: Across samples, about 64 TRBV and approximately 15 TRBJ segments were identified and used for gene usage analysis of CDR3 amino acid clonotypes. COPE and FqMerger were used to merge filtered high-quality paired reads into contigs. Contigs were aligned with BLAST to IMGT TRBV, TRBD and TRBJ reference genes, and CDR3 was defined per IMGT. Any clonotype with a frequency above 0.1% was counted as a highly expanded clone. Repertoire diversity was measured by Shannon entropy, and V-J evenness by the Gini coefficient. Clonotypes shared by more than one individual were considered public. TCRdb reran the public reads through fastp at Q25 and MiXCR, keeping productive beta chains. One record per CDR3 amino acid sequence lists the most common genes and DNA. The V and J calls here are based on TCRdb, not the publication. This sample gives 510,000 or so distinct CDR3 sequences in total; around 13% of them show up just once. Of the sample, roughly 9.3% is held by the ten largest clones.

This sample also belongs to another study, concerning T cells in Graves' hyperthyroidism and ophthalmopathy. According to the second study: A patient counted as having stable Graves' hyperthyroidism if no progression to ophthalmopathy occurred over 18 months of follow-up. Hyperthyroidism patients were newly diagnosed, with disease duration under 2 months, and aged 18 to 65 years. Any patient with an uncontrolled infection, another autoimmune disease, pregnancy or lactation was excluded. Diagnoses were established on the basis of clinical symptoms, serum thyroxine and TRAb, thyroid ultrasound, and orbital computed tomography. For the first round of RT-PCR on the TCR CDR3, the HTBI primer set was used together with the Qiagen OneStep RT-PCR kit. Most expanded thyroid clonotypes (frequency above 0.001) were also detected in blood, suggesting blood repertoires may reflect thyroid immune responses. A 13 V-J signature model separated ophthalmopathy from stable hyperthyroidism, with approximately 87% sensitivity and about 81% specificity in cross-validation and 80%/75% in testing. In validation, the model predicted progression to ophthalmopathy with 60% to 71% sensitivity and around 72% specificity, a median of about six months before onset. A discovery cohort of roughly 100 patients, 43 with Graves' ophthalmopathy and under 60 with stable Graves' hyperthyroidism, was used to find distinguishing TCR V-J signatures. Whether ophthalmopathy could be predicted prospectively was tested in an independent validation cohort made up of fewer than 20 hyperthyroidism patients plus 17 patients who later progressed to ophthalmopathy. The 90 or so discovery patients were randomly split 7:3 into training and test sets. In about 6 Graves' hyperthyroidism patients, the study also compared T-cell repertoires from thyroid tissue with T-cell repertoires from blood. After blood sampling, hyperthyroidism patients were treated with methimazole at a starting dose of 30 mg daily, and ophthalmopathy patients were treated with high-dose intravenous methylprednisolone. A second multiplex PCR round built the libraries, followed by size selection and purification. Paired-end sequencing of the libraries was performed with 100 bp reads on an Illumina HiSeq2000. SOAPnuke was used to process the raw data, throwing out any read that contained adapters or uncalled bases, had a mean Phred below 15, or lacked an exact constant-primer or identifier match. COPE v1.2.5 was used to merge the high-quality paired reads, and each unique nucleotide sequence was defined as a clonotype. MiTCR v1.1 was used to align clonotypes to the IMGT TRBV, TRBD and TRBJ reference segments. The analysis was restricted to V-J combinations with a frequency above 0.0001, which together covered 98% to 99.2% of the repertoires. The TCS score was defined as F50 (clonal expansion) divided by E x V (chaos), with BLOSUM62-based TCRdist calculated between CDR3 peptides within each V-J. Welch's t-statistics and random forest reduced 514 V-J features to 13, which were used in a naive Bayes classifier (R e1071). No statistical method was used to set the sample size in advance, and investigators knew the group allocation. The paper reports TCR Vbeta CDR3 sequencing of fewer than 150 peripheral blood samples: around 41 ophthalmopathy, about 75 hyperthyroidism and around 17 progressor patients.

This material consisted of peripheral blood mononuclear cells (PBMCs), taken at new diagnosis, from a patient treated with antithyroid drugs. The V gene is TRBV10-2 and the J gene is TRBJ1-2; TRBD1 is a possible D gene, resting on 5 matching bases. The sequence derives from a woman between 25 and 40 years old with Graves disease. Donor details come from another sample of the same person, matched by shared clones. CDR3 reads: CASSDRTYGYTF. The nucleotides read TGTGCCAGCAGCGACAGAACCTATGGCTACACCTTC.